Shown below are 18 T cell receptor beta chains from a single sample sequenced in a study of technical replicates of blood from several donors. TCRdb's table, derived via immunoSEQ multiplex PCR, lists solely in-frame clones and lacks some. This sample has around 85,000 clones, with about 94% found just once. Sequenced material: T cells isolated from PBMCs. Source of these receptors: a human donor in good health.

The J gene is TRBJ2-7, the V gene TRBV9; the match to TRBD1 covers 12 bases. Germline V lookup: CDR1 SGDLS, CDR2 YYNGEE. J gave up 6 bases and V 3 bases, and 13 bases lay outside the gene matches. The CDR3 consists of 17 residues. The DNA for the CDR3 is TGTGCCAGCAGCGGTGTAGGGGAAGGGACAGGGGGCAGCGAGCAGTACTTC. Translating gives CASSGVGEGTGGSEQYF.

The chain uses TRBV2 and TRBJ1-3; 11 bases fit TRBD1. V was clipped by 6 bases and J by 4 bases; unmatched bases: 8. CDR1 is SNHLY and CDR2 is FYNNEI in the germline V gene. The CDR3 has 16 amino acids. The CDR3 protein is CASSAIGTGGGNTIYF. DNA of the CDR3: TGTGCCAGCAGCGCTATTGGGACAGGGGGAGGAAACACCATATATTTT.

V usage is TRBV6-5 and J usage is TRBJ2-5, with 7 bases fitting TRBD1. The DNA matches TRBJ2-7 better at its end, which makes the J call doubtful. This CDR3 has 13 residues. Germline loops: CDR1 MNHEY, CDR2 SVGAGI. The CDR3 here is CASRGQRYYEQYF. As DNA, the CDR3 is TGTGCCAGCAGGGGACAGCGATACTACGAGCAGTACTTC.

This clone was picked up one time. The chain uses TRBV9 and TRBJ2-3; 7 bases are a match to TRBD2. CDR1 SGDLS and CDR2 YYNGEE come from the germline V gene. The CDR3 is made up of 17 amino acids. The J segment lost 1 base and the V segment lost 2 bases, leaving 10 bases of the junction unmatched. The chain's CDR3 is CASSVGTSGEGTDTQYF. The CDR3, as DNA: TGTGCCAGCAGCGTTGGGACGAGCGGGGAGGGCACAGATACGCAGTATTTT.

V usage is TRBV5-1 and J usage is TRBJ2-3; D might be TRBD1 (7 bases). V lost 2 bases to trimming and J lost 2 bases, with 18 bases between them. This CDR3 is 17 amino acids long. The V gene's germline CDR1 is SGHRS and CDR2 YFSETQ. CDR3 amino acids: CASSLVAGGHPTDTQYF. CDR3 coding DNA: TGCGCCAGCAGCTTAGTAGCAGGGGGGCACCCCACAGATACGCAGTATTTT.

This chain uses TRBV2 with TRBJ2-4; D not resolved. CDR3 length equals 16 residues. CDR1 SNHLY and CDR2 FYNNEI come from the germline V gene. V was trimmed by 1 base and J by 0 bases, leaving 10 bases between them. CDR3 region: CASSEDPKLAKNIQYF. The CDR3 bases are TGTGCCAGCAGTGAAGATCCAAAACTAGCCAAAAACATTCAGTACTTC.

This chain connects TRBV29-1 to TRBJ2-7, with 8 bases identical to TRBD1. J lost 0 bases, V lost 7 bases, and 8 bases had no gene match. CDR1 and CDR2 from the germline V gene are SQVTM and ANQGSEA. The CDR3 extends over 14 amino acids. CDR3 sequence (DNA): TGCAGCGCAAGGGACAGGCAGAGCTCCTACGAGCAGTACTTC. Translating it yields CSARDRQSSYEQYF.

V usage is TRBV28 and J usage is TRBJ1-2, with D unclear. V gave up 3 bases and J gave up 3 bases, with 8 bases separating them. Germline loops: CDR1 MDHEN, CDR2 SYDVKM. The CDR3 loop spans 13 amino acids. The DNA for the CDR3 is TGTGCCAGCAGTTTGCGGCGGGACTATGGCTACACCTTC. It translates to CASSLRRDYGYTF.

This chain connects TRBV6-1 to TRBJ2-7; 7 bases are shared with TRBD2. The CDR3 is 13 residues long. CDR1 and CDR2 from the germline V gene are MNHNS and SASEGT. V was clipped by 8 bases and J by 2 bases; unmatched bases: 6. In DNA form, the CDR3 reads TGTGCCAGCCGGGGAGGGTTCGCCTACGAGCAGTACTTC. As protein: CASRGGFAYEQYF.

This chain uses TRBV6-5 with TRBJ2-5; tentative D call: TRBD2 (6 bases). CDR3 size: 14 residues. CDR1 MNHEY and CDR2 SVGAGI come from the germline V gene. V shed 5 bases and J shed 7 bases, with 17 bases lying between them. The CDR3 bases are TGTGCCAGCAGTCCGGATTGGGGGGTAGGGACCCAGTACTTC. Residues: CASSPDWGVGTQYF.

The chain links TRBV7-3 to TRBJ2-1, with D possibly being TRBD2 (6 bases). The V end lost 0 bases, the J end lost 9 bases, and 18 bases lay between the germline ends. The CDR3 is made up of 16 amino acids. Germline assignment: CDR1 SGHTA and CDR2 FQGTGA. The DNA for the CDR3 is TGTGCCAGCAGCTTAACGGCGTTGGGCAGGAGGGGTGAGCAGTTCTTC. Translation: CASSLTALGRRGEQFF.

The chain employs TRBV21-1 and TRBJ2-7; the table's TRBD1 call for D was not verified on the DNA. TRBV21-1 counts as a pseudogene. The CDR3 covers 13 residues. This CDR3 reads CASNPGQSYEQYF. CDR3 nucleotides: TGTGCCAGCAACCCGGGACAGTCCTACGAGCAGTACTTC.

The chain employs TRBV11-2 and TRBJ2-7; D not resolved. The CDR3 sequence is 15 residues long. Trimming pared 5 bases from V and 6 bases from J, leaving 20 bases between. Germline loops: CDR1 SGHAT, CDR2 FQNNGV. CDR3 loop: CASSPPWALDTEQYF. Here the CDR3 DNA reads TGTGCCAGCAGCCCCCCCTGGGCCCTGGATACCGAGCAGTACTTC.

The chain has TRBV5-8 and TRBJ1-4, with a possible D match to TRBD1 (6 bases). Per germline, CDR1 SGHTS and CDR2 YDEGEE. The CDR3 spans 14 residues. V lost 0 bases and J 10 bases, leaving 13 bases between the germline ends. The CDR3 loop is CASSLESYRAKLFF. CDR3 nucleotides: TGTGCCAGCAGCTTGGAATCCTACAGGGCAAAACTGTTTTTT. The whole variable domain, filled in from reference TRBV5-8 and TRBJ1-4, reads EAGVTQSPTHLIKTRGQQATLRCSPISGHTSVYWYQQALGLGLQFLLWYDEGEERNRGNFPPRFSGRQFPNYSSELNVNALELEDSALYLCASSLESYRAKLFFGSGTQLSVL.

The chain couples TRBV6-1 to TRBJ2-1; the D gene is possibly TRBD1 (5 bases). The germline gives CDR1 MNHNS, CDR2 SASEGT. This CDR3 is built from 13 residues. Deletions cut 1 base from V and 8 bases from J, with 9 bases between. For the CDR3, the DNA is TGTGCCAGCAGTGAAGTCCCCAGGGATGAGCAGTTCTTC. Amino acids: CASSEVPRDEQFF.

J is TRBJ1-5 and V is TRBV28, with D possibly TRBD1 on 5 matching bases. The length of the CDR3 is 16 residues. V lost 5 bases and J lost 2, with 16 bases in between. Germline assignment: CDR1 MDHEN and CDR2 SYDVKM. CDR3 region: CASSTGQGRGNQPQHF. The CDR3 bases are TGTGCCAGCAGTACGGGTCAGGGCAGGGGCAATCAGCCCCAGCATTTT.

The sample holds one count of this clone. The rearrangement uses TRBV28 and TRBJ2-4; 11 bases are a match to TRBD1. This CDR3 contains 19 residues. CDR1 is MDHEN and CDR2 is SYDVKM in the germline V gene. Germline trimming cut 1 base from V and 2 bases from J; bases unmatched to any gene: 10. The CDR3 sequence is CASSLFVPGTGGTKNIQYF. The CDR3 nucleotides read TGTGCCAGCAGTTTATTCGTCCCCGGGACAGGGGGGACCAAAAACATTCAGTACTTC.

The chain recombines TRBV7-2 with TRBJ1-2; tentative D call: TRBD1 (6 bases). The CDR3 consists of 14 residues. CDR1 and CDR2 from the germline V gene are SGHTA and FQGNSA. V was shortened by 5 bases and J by 6 bases, with 16 bases between the two germline ends. The chain's CDR3 is CASSQAGVLDGYTF. Written as DNA, the CDR3 is TGTGCCAGCAGCCAAGCAGGGGTATTGGATGGCTACACCTTC.